A single sample gave rise to the 2 T cell receptor beta chains below, sequenced in a study of early T cells in non-severe SARS-CoV-2 infection. In TCRdb, the 5' RACE reads were re-called with MiXCR into one record per CDR3 protein. The sample holds around 60,000 distinct CDR3 sequences, 10% to 15% seen once. Sequencing used whole blood. Every receptor here comes from an adult who was a healthcare worker with PCR-confirmed SARS-CoV-2 infection or an uninfected control (not recorded which).

The chain has TRBV9 and TRBJ2-2; TRBD2 aligns across 12 bases. The germline CDR1 and CDR2 sequences are SGDLS and YYNGEE. V lost 0 bases, J lost 5 bases, and 5 bases stayed unmatched. This CDR3 spans 17 amino acids. CDR3 protein: CASSVASLAGGTGELFF. The CDR3, as DNA: TGTGCCAGCAGCGTAGCTTCCCTAGCGGGAGGGACCGGGGAGCTGTTTTTT.

This clonotype was recorded a few times. The chain joins TRBV27 to TRBJ2-1; no clear D gene. Germline lookup yields CDR1 MNHEY and CDR2 SMNVEV (reference sequence). The CDR3 is made up of 10 amino acids. Trimming took 7 bases from V and 8 from J, leaving 6 bases between them. CDR3 in DNA: TGTGCCAGCAAGAACGATGAGCAGTTCTTC. Its translation: CASKNDEQFF.